This TCR beta chain was captured in a study of tumor and adjacent non-tumor tissue in lung cancer (dated by TCRdb to the late 2010s). Background for the entire study: The cohort included under 15 adenocarcinoma, a couple of squamous cell carcinoma and 1 small cell lung cancer patients. Among the approximately 15 patients, ages ranged from roughly 30 to 76 years, approximately ten were men and 5 were women, and disease was TNM stage I to III. Sequencing produced 100 million to 150 million productive TCRbeta reads in total, an average of about 4.2 million reads per sample. Using bulk TCRbeta repertoires from under 17 lung cancer patients, the study set lung tumor tissue side by side with matched distant non-tumor lung tissue. Around 30 paired specimens, one tumor and one normal lung sample per patient, were profiled by TCRbeta CDR3 sequencing. The paper's findings and limits, for the study overall: Because peripheral blood was not sequenced, the blood TCRbeta repertoires of the lung cancer patients in the study went unexamined. A significantly larger cumulative share of the repertoire was made up by the top 100 clones in normal lung than in tumor tissue. Significantly higher TCR diversity was found in younger patients, and higher tumor TCR diversity was associated with shorter overall and disease-free survival. Neither the sequencing platform nor unique molecular identifiers are named or mentioned anywhere in the methods. Only about 16 patients were included in the cohort, and the need for larger samples and more detailed clinical data was noted by the authors. Tumor tissue showed significantly greater TCR diversity (inverse Simpson) than normal lung tissue (roughly 430 vs 170, P = 0.0075, Mann-Whitney U test).

To prepare the library, multiplex PCR was applied. The sample was run on an Illumina HiSeq 2500. TCRbeta libraries were constructed through three rounds of nested PCR with primers (Table S4) according to protocols modified from ARM-PCR. Before sequencing, PCR products in the 200-500 bp range were cut out of the gel and cleaned up using the QIAquick gel extraction kit. Under the source paper's analysis protocol: Reads were cleaned using Trimmomatic, were merged into complete CDR3 sequences using FLASH, and were assigned to V(D)J germline segments using MiTCR. Clonal diversity was calculated as the inverse Simpson's index using VDJtools. Productive reads were defined as in-frame sequences without a premature stop codon. The public reads were reprocessed in TCRdb via fastp at Q25 and MiXCR, keeping in-frame beta chains. Rows with a matching CDR3 protein are joined into one entry that keeps the most common DNA and genes. The V and J calls were not made by the authors but by TCRdb's processing. Recorded for this sample are more than 95,000 distinct CDR3 sequences; approximately 66% of them occurred a single time. The top ten clonotypes cover 9.5% to 15% of the sample.

V is pruned by 6 bases and J by 7 bases, leaving 11 bases of the junction without a gene match. The CDR1 and CDR2 encoded by the germline V gene are MNHEY and SVGAGI. Including the terminal cysteine and phenylalanine, the CDR3 comprises 15 residues. Only the CDR3 DNA stays, 45 bases, in frame from base 1. In its sample, this clonotype was seen many times. The specificity of this receptor is unknown. The sample holds no much larger clone one base away, and base qualities are not on file. RNA was isolated from bulk, unsorted tissue, and RNA quality was assessed with a NanoDrop ND-1000 and an Agilent 2100. The donors were newly diagnosed lung cancer patients admitted for thoracic surgery in China from August to November 2014 who had not received prior chemotherapy. Patients with previous radiotherapy or chemotherapy, or with another concurrent cancer, were excluded from the study. Surgical tissue pieces of roughly 1-2 cm3 were preserved in RNAlater solution and stored at -80 °C until use.

Sequencing input: lung tumor tissue. The TCR originated in a man under 40 with non-small cell lung cancer. The rearranged segments are TRBV6-5 and TRBJ2-1; 8 nucleotides in the junction match TRBD2. The sequenced DNA: TGTGCCAGCAGAGCCTTGGCGGGGGGATTTAATGAGCAGTTCTTC. Translated, this gives CASRALAGGFNEQFF.